This T cell receptor beta chain was captured in a study of T-cell memory formation after mild COVID-19. Study background: TCR clusters showed largely donor specificity. Study results and limitations: The authors did not confirm SARS-CoV-2 specificity of second-wave clones peaking day 37. Among clones contracting day 15 to 85, CD4/CD8 was balanced, whereas later expanders leaned CD4+. CD4+ clones that contracted lay mainly in CM and EM; CD8+ ones lay in EMRA.

TCRdb re-called the 5' RACE reads with MiXCR, one entry per CDR3 protein. The table lists around 300,000 distinct CDR3 sequences, around 15% of them singletons, with around a fifth in the top ten. The CDR3 totals 12 residues. Per the germline V gene, CDR1 is SGDLS and CDR2 is YYNGEE. The junction had 7 bases not matched to a gene; V was cut back by 4 bases and J by 11 bases. As to this clonotype: Its specificity is not known.

This TCR derives from a man aged 18 to 30 who had mild COVID-19 (a few samples of this study predate the infection). Cell type and time point are not known. The chain uses TRBV9 and TRBJ1-1; TRBD1 matches at 8 bases. The sequenced material came from PBMCs or a T cell subset sorted from them (not recorded which). In DNA form, the CDR3 reads TGTGCCAGCAGCTCCGGACAGGGTGACGCTTTCTTT. Encoded protein: CASSSGQGDAFF.